The clone carrying this T cell receptor beta chain was observed many times. V was clipped by 3 bases and J by 10 bases; unmatched bases: 2. The CDR3 covers 12 residues. TCRdb independently ran MiXCR on the RT-PCR reads; one entry per CDR3 protein. The repertoire has 650,000 to 800,000 distinct CDR3 sequences, 12% to 15% of them found once; the top ten carry around 3.3%. The sequencing input was memory CD4+ T cells from blood. J is TRBJ2-3 and V is TRBV12-3 or TRBV12-4; TRBD2 matches at 9 bases. The clonotype originates from a female donor in good health, serving as a healthy control. The CDR3, as DNA: TGTGCCAGCAGTTTGGGGACTAGCCCGCAGTATTTT. It translates to CASSLGTSPQYF.